Shown below are 9 T cell receptor beta chains from a single sample sequenced in a study of blood T cell repertoires in COVID-19. The table came from immunoSEQ multiplex PCR; TCRdb's copy has only in-frame clones and leaves some out. Of 150,000 to 200,000 clones detected, 88% appear once; the ten largest clones hold roughly 26%. Input material: peripheral blood. The receptors here all came from a man aged 55 to 69 with acute or convalescent COVID-19.

CDR3 DNA sequence: TGTGCCAGCATAGAGCGGGGGGGCCGCGATACGCAGTATTTT. Its translation: CASIERGGRDTQYF. The chain combines TRBV19 with TRBJ2-3; 10 bases fit TRBD2. The CDR3 contains 14 residues. With 9 bases clipped from V and 6 bases from J, the junction kept 9 bases outside the gene matches. CDR1 LNHDA and CDR2 SQIVND come from the germline V gene (reference sequence).

This chain joins TRBV7-8 and TRBJ1-2, with D unclear. The CDR3 spans 14 residues. Trimming cost V 2 bases and J 4 bases, with 11 bases left between them. Germline assignment: CDR1 SGHVS and CDR2 FQNEAQ. The CDR3 sequence: CASSLSLSPYGYTF. The CDR3 bases are TGTGCCAGCAGCTTATCCCTATCGCCCTATGGCTACACCTTC.

This clone appeared a single time. V is TRBV7-9 and J is TRBJ2-7; 7 positions match TRBD1. The CDR3 extends over 15 amino acids. CDR1 SEHNR and CDR2 FQNEAQ come from the germline V gene (reference sequence). V shed 5 bases, J shed 5 bases, and the junction held 12 bases outside the gene matches. The CDR3 region is CASSPTTGYGHEQYF. The CDR3 region has the DNA TGTGCCAGCAGCCCGACGACAGGGTACGGGCACGAGCAGTACTTC. The variable domain in full, with the rest retrieved from reference TRBV7-9 and TRBJ2-7, is DTGVSQNPRHKITKRGQNVTFRCDPISEHNRLYWYRQTLGQGPEFLTYFQNEAQLEKSRLLSDRFSAERPKGSFSTLEIQRTEQGDSAMYLCASSPTTGYGHEQYFGPGTRLTVT.

In DNA form, the CDR3 reads TGTGCCAGTAGTAGGACAGAGATGAACACTGAAGCTTTCTTT. This codes for CASSRTEMNTEAFF. The chain combines TRBV19 with TRBJ1-1, with a tentative D call TRBD1 (6 bases). CDR1 and CDR2 from the germline V gene are LNHDA and SQIVND (reference sequence). V lost 4 bases and J 0 bases, leaving 9 bases between the germline ends. The CDR3 spans 14 residues. Full variable domain (outside the CDR3, taken from reference TRBV19 and TRBJ1-1): DGGITQSPKYLFRKEGQNVTLSCEQNLNHDAMYWYRQDPGQGLRLIYYSQIVNDFQKGDIAEGYSVSREKKESFPLTVTSAQKNPTAFYLCASSRTEMNTEAFFGQGTRLTVV.

This clone was observed a single time. The rearrangement joins TRBV10-3 to TRBJ2-4; D is perhaps TRBD1 (6 bases). The CDR3 spans 15 residues. V lost 2 bases to trimming and J lost 1 base, with 9 bases between them. Germline V gives CDR1 ENHRY, CDR2 SYGVKD. The DNA for the CDR3 is TGTGCCATCAGTGAGGGCCAGGGGGCCAAAAACATTCAGTACTTC. Translation: CAISEGQGAKNIQYF.

This clone was counted a few times. The chain is built from TRBV6-4 and TRBJ1-6, with D possibly TRBD1 on 5 matching bases. Per germline, CDR1 MRHNA and CDR2 SNTAGT. V lost 6 bases and J 7 bases, leaving 16 bases between the germline ends. The CDR3 loop spans 15 amino acids. CDR3 in DNA: TGTGCCAGCAGCGCCGTCGGGGGACCGAATTCACCCCTCCACTTT. As protein: CASSAVGGPNSPLHF.

This chain joins TRBV12-3 or TRBV12-4 and TRBJ2-1; 14 bases are shared with TRBD2. V was clipped by 6 bases and J by 14 bases; unmatched bases: 3. The CDR3 has 12 residues. As DNA, the CDR3 is TGTGCCAGCAGCGGGGGACTAGCGGGAGAGTTCTTC. This translates into CASSGGLAGEFF.

The chain recombines TRBV5-6 with TRBJ1-1; no clear D gene. Germline V gene data show CDR1 as SGHDT and CDR2 as YYEEEE. The CDR3 loop spans 11 amino acids. V was shortened by 1 base and J by 8 bases, with 6 bases between the two germline ends. Written as DNA, the CDR3 is TGTGCCAGCAGCTTGTACGGGGAAGCTTTCTTT. Translated, it gives CASSLYGEAFF.

The table lists this clone with many counts. This chain uses TRBV2 with TRBJ1-1; 8 bases are shared with TRBD1. There are 15 residues in the CDR3. J lost 6 bases, V lost 10 bases, and 16 bases had no gene match. Germline lookup yields CDR1 SNHLY and CDR2 FYNNEI. The CDR3 protein is CAIVKSRTGWPEAFF. The CDR3 DNA is TGTGCCATCGTGAAGAGTAGGACAGGGTGGCCTGAAGCTTTCTTT.